This record looks at one T cell receptor (beta chain) sequence and its context. V was clipped by 1 base and J by 0 bases, with 13 bases between them. This CDR3 spans 17 amino acids. Germline CDR1 is SNHLY and CDR2 is FYNNEI. Time point denoted: baseline pretreatment blood. Treatment of the sample: 15 Gy SBRT to primary tumor, nephrectomy 4 weeks later. Radiation-treated patients gave blood at baseline, week 2 and week 4. Clear cell pathology was present in this patient's renal cell carcinoma. This entry comes from a study of radiation and T cells in renal cell carcinoma. Study information: Nephrectomy followed 15 Gy stereotactic body radiation by 4 weeks.

Generated by immunoSEQ multiplex PCR, the TCRdb table keeps only in-frame clones and is missing some. The data contain 100,000 to 150,000 clones, approximately 80% of them seen just once; the ten biggest clones take up around 3%. This sample comprised blood, obtained from a patient whose treatment included radiotherapy and nephrectomy. This chain joins TRBV2 and TRBJ1-5, with D possibly being TRBD1 (6 bases). The source is a woman aged 60 to 75 with renal cell carcinoma. This CDR3 is CASSEEQGVVSNQPQHF. Written as DNA, the CDR3 is TGTGCCAGCAGTGAAGAACAGGGAGTCGTTAGCAATCAGCCCCAGCATTTT.